These 15 T cell receptor beta chains came from one sample sequenced in a study of CD8+CD57+ T cells in acquired aplastic anemia. Genomic DNA was employed as the template in profiling TCR beta VDJ and CDR3. TCRdb used MiXCR to reprocess the reads, holding one entry per CDR3 protein. The sample comprises 100,000 to 150,000 distinct CDR3 sequences, over 45% of which are singletons, and roughly 2.5% rests with the top ten. Sequencing input: sorted CD4+, CD8+, or CD8+CD57+ T cells (not recorded which) from PBMCs. The receptors shown here come from a human donor in good health, serving as a control.

The V and J genes are TRBV2 and TRBJ1-4; a possible D gene is TRBD1 (6 bases). The length of the CDR3 is 12 residues. V gave up 8 bases and J gave up 8 bases, with 12 bases separating them. Germline V gene lookup returns CDR1 SNHLY and CDR2 FYNNEI. The CDR3 DNA reads as TGTGCCAGCGAACAGGGTCGAGAAAAACTGTTTTTT. This codes for CASEQGREKLFF. The full variable domain, rest sourced from reference TRBV2 and TRBJ1-4, is EPEVTQTPSHQVTQMGQEVILRCVPISNHLYFYWYRQILGQKVEFLVSFYNNEISEKSEIFDDQFSVERPDGSNFTLKIRSTKLEDSAMYFCASEQGREKLFFGSGTQLSVL.

The chain has TRBV10-1 and TRBJ1-6; no clear D. Per the germline V gene, CDR1 is WNHNN and CDR2 is SYGVQD (reference sequence). The germline V and J ends were trimmed by 3 bases and 10 bases, with 22 bases remaining between them. The CDR3 loop spans 17 amino acids. The CDR3 region is CASSEKFKERPSSPLHF. As DNA, the CDR3 is TGCGCCAGCAGTGAAAAATTTAAGGAAAGGCCTAGCTCACCCCTCCACTTT.

This clonotype was recorded at least ten times. This chain uses TRBV5-1 with TRBJ2-5; 7 bases map to TRBD2. With 0 bases clipped from V and 5 bases from J, the junction kept 10 bases outside the gene matches. The CDR3 consists of 16 residues. CDR1 and CDR2 from the germline V gene are SGHRS and YFSETQ. The CDR3 sequence is CASSLGEGSGEETQYF. CDR3 nucleotide sequence: TGCGCCAGCAGCTTGGGTGAGGGAAGCGGGGAGGAGACCCAGTACTTC.

The J gene is TRBJ2-3, the V gene TRBV20-1, with D uncertain. V lost 6 bases, J lost 9 bases, and 13 bases lay in between. This CDR3 region has 11 residues. Germline V gene lookup returns CDR1 DFQATT and CDR2 SNEGSKA (reference sequence). The DNA of the CDR3 is TGCAGTGCCTCGGCCGCATTGACGCAGTATTTT. This codes for CSASAALTQYF.

The J gene is TRBJ2-5, the V gene TRBV6-2 or TRBV6-3, with TRBD2 identical over 8 bases. CDR3 length equals 17 residues. Losses at the gene ends were 8 bases for V and 0 bases for J; bases not matched to a gene: 14. Germline-derived CDR1 and CDR2 are MNHEY and SVGEGT. In nucleotides, the CDR3 is TGTGCCAGCGGACTCCGCGGGGGGCAGTCGTACCAAGAGACCCAGTACTTC. Translated, it gives CASGLRGGQSYQETQYF.

Worth noting for this clonotype: A read error may account for a junction end that differs from germline. The V and J genes are TRBV9 and TRBJ2-7; D is undetermined. CDR1 and CDR2 from the germline V gene are SGDLS and YYNGEE. The length of the CDR3 is 14 residues. The CDR3 region has the DNA TGCGCCAGCAGCCAAGATTGGGCTCACTACGAGCAGTATTTC. Residues: CASSQDWAHYEQYF.

This clonotype was seen at least ten times. V and J are TRBV28 and TRBJ2-3, with 10 bases fitting TRBD2. CDR3 size: 16 residues. V shed 6 bases and J 5 bases; nucleotides not matched to a gene: 11. Germline-derived CDR1 and CDR2 are MDHEN and SYDVKM. The CDR3 protein is CASSTLKRGGQDTQYF. The CDR3 region has the DNA TGTGCCAGCAGCACTCTCAAGCGGGGGGGGCAAGATACGCAGTATTTT.

This clonotype showed up many times. The V and J genes are TRBV12-5 and TRBJ1-2, with D maybe TRBD1 (5 bases). Germline assignment: CDR1 LGHNT and CDR2 FRNRAP. Deletions cut 4 bases from V and 5 bases from J, with 17 bases between. CDR3 length: 15 amino acids. As DNA, the CDR3 is TGTGCTAGTGGTTCCCAGACTAGGGGTGGATATGGCTACACCTTC. As protein: CASGSQTRGGYGYTF.

This chain links TRBV2 with TRBJ2-3, with TRBD1 as a possible D gene (5 bases). CDR3 length equals 15 residues. Per the germline V gene, CDR1 is SNHLY and CDR2 is FYNNEI. The germline V and J ends were trimmed by 6 bases and 0 bases, with 13 bases remaining between them. Written as DNA, the CDR3 is TGTGCCAGCAGCGCAGGGTCCCATAGCACAGATACGCAGTATTTT. As protein: CASSAGSHSTDTQYF.

The chain has TRBV19 and TRBJ2-2; 11 bases line up with TRBD2. The J segment lost 4 bases and the V segment lost 6 bases, leaving 7 bases of the junction unmatched. Germline CDR1 LNHDA, CDR2 SQIVND (reference sequence). The length of the CDR3 is 16 residues. Written as DNA, the CDR3 is TGTGCCAGTAGCCAAACTAGCGGGGGCGGCACCGGGGAGCTGTTTTTT. Residues: CASSQTSGGGTGELFF.

The chain couples TRBV6-1 to TRBJ1-2, with 11 bases aligning to TRBD1. This CDR3 is built from 18 residues. Germline CDR1 and CDR2: MNHNS and SASEGT. The DNA of the CDR3 is TGTAGCAGCAGGGCCAGAACGGGACAGGGGGTCCTTAACTATGGCTACACCTTC. Its protein product is CSSRARTGQGVLNYGYTF.

This clonotype was recorded many times. The chain employs TRBV19 and TRBJ2-3, with 10 bases that match TRBD2. This CDR3 spans 16 amino acids. Germline values: CDR1 LNHDA, CDR2 SQIVND (reference sequence). The V gene end was trimmed by 2 bases and the J gene end by 4 bases; junction bases not matched to a gene: 6. The CDR3 region is CASSIRSGGAADTQYF. The CDR3 DNA is TGTGCCAGTAGTATACGGAGCGGGGGGGCCGCAGATACGCAGTATTTT.

Ten or more counts support this clonotype. CDR3 region: CSARDRPDRGVNTEAFF. The CDR3 nucleotides are TGCAGTGCTAGAGATCGTCCGGACAGGGGGGTGAACACTGAAGCTTTCTTT. The J gene is TRBJ1-1, the V gene TRBV20-1; 10 nucleotides line up with TRBD1. CDR3 length: 17 amino acids. The V gene's germline CDR1 is DFQATT and CDR2 SNEGSKA (reference sequence). The V and J ends lost 0 bases and 0 bases, in that order; junction bases with no gene match: 7.

The rearrangement links TRBV2 to TRBJ2-7; TRBD1 matches at 8 bases. Trimming removed 8 bases from V and 2 bases from J; junction bases left unmatched: 5. Germline assignment: CDR1 SNHLY and CDR2 FYNNEI. The CDR3 covers 13 residues. CDR3 nucleotide sequence: TGTGCCAGCGCCGGACAGGGAGCCTACGAGCAGTACTTC. Its translation: CASAGQGAYEQYF. Complete variable domain (other parts from reference TRBV2 and TRBJ2-7): EPEVTQTPSHQVTQMGQEVILRCVPISNHLYFYWYRQILGQKVEFLVSFYNNEISEKSEIFDDQFSVERPDGSNFTLKIRSTKLEDSAMYFCASAGQGAYEQYFGPGTRLTVT.

The chain links TRBV10-3 to TRBJ2-7; TRBD1 agrees at 9 bases. J lost 4 bases, V lost 7 bases, and 5 bases had no gene match. Germline CDR1 reads ENHRY; CDR2 reads SYGVKD. CDR3 length equals 13 residues. CDR3 nucleotide sequence: TGTGCCATCAATCCCGGACAGGGGTACGAGCAGTACTTC. It yields the protein CAINPGQGYEQYF.